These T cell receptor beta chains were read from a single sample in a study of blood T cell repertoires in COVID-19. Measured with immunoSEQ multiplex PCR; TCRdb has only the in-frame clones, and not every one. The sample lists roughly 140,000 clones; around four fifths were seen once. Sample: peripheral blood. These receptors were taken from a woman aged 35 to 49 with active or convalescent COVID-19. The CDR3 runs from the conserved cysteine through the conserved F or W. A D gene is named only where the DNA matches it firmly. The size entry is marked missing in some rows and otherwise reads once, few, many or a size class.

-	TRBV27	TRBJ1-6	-	CASKRAPGSPLHF	TGTGCCAGCAAGAGGGCGCCTGGGTCACCCCTCCACTTT
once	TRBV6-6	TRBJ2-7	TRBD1	CASSRTGTYEQYF	TGTGCCAGCAGCCGGACAGGCACCTACGAGCAGTACTTC
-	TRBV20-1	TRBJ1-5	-	CSASLRNQPQHF	TGCAGTGCTAGTCTACGCAATCAGCCCCAGCATTTT
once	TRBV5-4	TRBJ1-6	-	CASSFRPGDSPLHF	TGTGCCAGCAGCTTCCGGCCGGGTGATTCACCCCTCCACTTT
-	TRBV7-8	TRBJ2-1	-	CASSLGGLGLRDEQFF	TGTGCCAGCAGCTTAGGAGGGCTAGGTCTTCGGGATGAGCAGTTCTTC
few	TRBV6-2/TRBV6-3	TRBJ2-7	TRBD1	CASSQRTGGDEQYF	TGTGCCAGCAGTCAGCGGACAGGGGGCGACGAGCAGTACTTC
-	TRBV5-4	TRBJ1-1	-	CASSIQAGRAFF	TGTGCCAGCAGCATACAGGCGGGGCGAGCTTTCTTT
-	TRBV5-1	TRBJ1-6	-	CASSLDILNSPLHF	TGCGCCAGCAGCTTGGATATTCTGAATTCACCCCTCCACTTT
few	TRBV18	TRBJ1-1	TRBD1	CASSPQLDRVSAEAFF	TGTGCCAGCTCACCACAGCTTGACAGGGTCAGCGCTGAAGCTTTCTTT
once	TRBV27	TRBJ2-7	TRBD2	CASSPTSGSYEQYF	TGTGCCAGCAGCCCGACTAGCGGCTCCTACGAGCAGTACTTC
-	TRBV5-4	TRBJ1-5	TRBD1	CASSLDRGNQPQHF	TGTGCCAGCAGCCTCGACAGGGGGAATCAGCCCCAGCATTTT
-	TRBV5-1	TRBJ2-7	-	CASSARAESYEQYF	TGCGCCAGCAGCGCCAGGGCCGAGTCCTACGAGCAGTACTTC
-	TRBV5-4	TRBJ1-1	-	CASREGVDTEAFF	TGTGCCAGCAGGGAGGGTGTGGACACTGAAGCTTTCTTT
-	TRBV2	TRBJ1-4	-	CASGLGTTNEKLFF	TGTGCCAGCGGACTCGGGACAACTAATGAAAAACTGTTTTTT
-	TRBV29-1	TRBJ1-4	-	CSVVRGGNEKLFF	TGCAGCGTTGTAAGAGGGGGTAATGAAAAACTGTTTTTT
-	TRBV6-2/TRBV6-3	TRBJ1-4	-	CASSFRRRSRPDEKLFF	TGTGCCAGCAGTTTCCGACGGCGGAGCAGACCAGATGAAAAACTGTTTTTT
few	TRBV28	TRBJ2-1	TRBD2	CASSQMGEGGQFF	TGTGCCAGCAGCCAAATGGGGGAGGGCGGGCAGTTCTTC
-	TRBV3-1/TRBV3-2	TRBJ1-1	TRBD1	CASSQDGTGKAFF	TGTGCCAGCAGCCAAGACGGGACAGGGAAAGCTTTCTTT
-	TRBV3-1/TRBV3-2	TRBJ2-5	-	CASSQFGEARGETQYF	TGTGCCAGCAGCCAATTCGGGGAGGCAAGAGGAGAGACCCAGTACTTC
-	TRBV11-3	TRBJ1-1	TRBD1	CASSPGQASGAFF	TGTGCCAGCAGCCCTGGACAGGCCTCGGGAGCTTTCTTT
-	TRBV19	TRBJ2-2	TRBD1	CASSNLRQGVRASTGELFF	TGTGCCAGTAGTAATTTGAGACAGGGCGTGCGGGCCAGCACCGGGGAGCTGTTTTTT
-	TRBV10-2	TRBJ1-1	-	CASSESGRQNTEAFF	TGCGCCAGCAGTGAGTCAGGCAGACAGAACACTGAAGCTTTCTTT
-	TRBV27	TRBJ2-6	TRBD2	CATHSGVSSGANVLTF	TGTGCCACTCACAGCGGGGTGAGCTCTGGGGCCAACGTCCTGACTTTC
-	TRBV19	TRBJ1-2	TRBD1	CASRDRRNGYTF	TGTGCCAGTAGGGACAGGAGGAACGGCTACACCTTC
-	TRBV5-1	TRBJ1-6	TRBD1	CASSDRGQGEGSPLHF	TGCGCCAGCAGCGACCGGGGACAGGGGGAGGGTTCACCCCTCCACTTT
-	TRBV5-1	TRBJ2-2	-	CASGPQGNTGELFF	TGCGCCAGCGGCCCTCAGGGAAACACCGGGGAGCTGTTTTTT
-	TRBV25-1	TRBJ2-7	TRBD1	CASSLAGTGGNEQYF	TGTGCCAGCAGCCTTGCGGGGACAGGGGGGAACGAGCAGTACTTC
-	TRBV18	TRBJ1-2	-	CASSPGALANYGYTF	TGTGCCAGCTCACCAGGGGCCCTCGCTAACTATGGCTACACCTTC
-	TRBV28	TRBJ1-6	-	CASRASNRVSSSYNSPLHF	TGTGCCAGCAGGGCCTCGAACAGGGTTTCGAGCTCCTATAATTCACCCCTCCACTTT
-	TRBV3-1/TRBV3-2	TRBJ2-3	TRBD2	CASTQRGGTDTQYF	TGTGCCAGCACCCAACGGGGGGGCACAGATACGCAGTATTTT
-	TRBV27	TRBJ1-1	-	CASSLSRQKNTEAFF	TGTGCCAGCAGTTTATCGAGACAGAAGAACACTGAAGCTTTCTTT
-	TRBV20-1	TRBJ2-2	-	CSASLRVTGELFF	TGCAGTGCTAGTTTGAGGGTCACCGGGGAGCTGTTTTTT
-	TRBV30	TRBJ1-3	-	CAWRFGAGNTIYF	TGTGCCTGGAGATTCGGGGCTGGAAACACCATATATTTT
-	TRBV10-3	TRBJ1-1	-	CAISESPQGNTEAFF	TGTGCCATCAGTGAGTCCCCCCAGGGAAACACTGAAGCTTTCTTT
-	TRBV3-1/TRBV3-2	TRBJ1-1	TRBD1	CASSQGATGGTEAFF	TGTGCCAGCAGCCAAGGTGCGACAGGGGGGACTGAAGCTTTCTTT
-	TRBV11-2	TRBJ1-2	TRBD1	CASSLIRQGDYGYTF	TGTGCCAGCAGCTTAATACGACAGGGTGACTATGGCTACACCTTC
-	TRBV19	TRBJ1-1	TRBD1	CASSRDRLVNTEAFF	TGTGCCAGTAGTAGGGACAGGTTGGTGAACACTGAAGCTTTCTTT
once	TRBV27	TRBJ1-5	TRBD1	CASSLLDRGRNNQPQHF	TGTGCCAGCAGCCTACTGGACAGGGGGCGAAACAATCAGCCCCAGCATTTT
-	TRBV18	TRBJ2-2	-	CASSRAGGRNTGELFF	TGTGCCAGCTCCCGAGCCGGGGGAAGGAACACCGGGGAGCTGTTTTTT
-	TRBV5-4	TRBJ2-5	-	CASSFQSGEETQYF	TGTGCCAGCAGCTTCCAATCCGGGGAAGAGACCCAGTACTTC
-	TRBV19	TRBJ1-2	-	CASSPGQPYYGYTF	TGTGCCAGTAGTCCCGGACAGCCCTATTATGGCTACACCTTC
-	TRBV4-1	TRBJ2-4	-	CASSQAASYGNIQYF	TGCGCCAGCAGCCAAGCTGCATCCTACGGGAACATTCAGTACTTC
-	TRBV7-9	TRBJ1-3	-	CASSLFGSGGNTIYF	TGTGCCAGCAGTCTCTTCGGGTCGGGAGGAAACACCATATATTTT
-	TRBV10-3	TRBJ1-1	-	CAIQSGPGAEAFF	TGTGCCATCCAATCAGGGCCAGGAGCTGAAGCTTTCTTT
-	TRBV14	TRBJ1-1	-	CASSQERGSVNTEAFF	TGTGCCAGCAGCCAAGAGCGGGGGTCGGTGAACACTGAAGCTTTCTTT
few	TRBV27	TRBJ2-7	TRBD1	CASSFTPGGFNEQYF	TGTGCCAGCAGTTTCACTCCAGGGGGCTTCAACGAGCAGTACTTC
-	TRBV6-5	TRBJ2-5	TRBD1	CASSYGTGYQETQYF	TGTGCCAGCAGTTACGGGACAGGGTACCAAGAGACCCAGTACTTC
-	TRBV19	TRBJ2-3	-	CASGVAATDTQYF	TGTGCCAGTGGAGTCGCCGCCACAGATACGCAGTATTTT
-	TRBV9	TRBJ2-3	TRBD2	CASSVERGASTDTQYF	TGTGCCAGCAGCGTAGAGCGGGGGGCTAGCACAGATACGCAGTATTTT
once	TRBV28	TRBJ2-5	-	CASSFPIFGAEGETQYF	TGTGCCAGCAGTTTCCCTATCTTTGGAGCGGAGGGGGAGACCCAGTACTTC
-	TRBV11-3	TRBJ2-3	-	CASSPAAGLQGADTQYF	TGTGCCAGCAGCCCAGCAGCGGGGTTACAGGGGGCAGATACGCAGTATTTT
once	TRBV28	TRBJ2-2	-	CASSSPQDFLNRELFF	TGTGCCAGCAGTTCCCCTCAGGACTTCCTTAATAGGGAGCTGTTTTTT
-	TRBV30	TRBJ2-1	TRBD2	CAWSVGTSLPREQFF	TGTGCCTGGAGTGTAGGGACTAGTTTACCCCGGGAGCAGTTCTTC
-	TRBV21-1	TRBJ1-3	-	CASSKPGQGERAGNTIYF	TGTGCCAGCAGCAAGCCGGGACAGGGAGAACGAGCTGGAAACACCATATATTTT
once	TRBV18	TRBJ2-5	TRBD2	CASSQNQPSGRAAETQYF	TGTGCCAGCTCACAGAACCAACCCAGCGGGAGGGCGGCAGAGACCCAGTACTTC